These T cell receptor beta chains were read from a single sample in a study of beta chain features in type 1 diabetes. Here immunoSEQ multiplex PCR was the method, and the copy in TCRdb shows in-frame clones only, minus some. Here the sample spans 550,000 to 850,000 clones, 13% being singletons. Sequencing was performed on naive CD4+ T cells from blood. These receptors all come from a man between 18 and 35 years old with type 1 diabetes. The CDR3 runs from the conserved cysteine through the conserved F or W. A D gene is named only where the DNA matches it firmly. Some rows have no size entry. The others give once, few or many, or a class for an expanded clone.

abundance: -; j_gene: TRBJ2-1; v_gene: TRBV9; d_gene: -; CDR3nt: TGTGCCAGCAGCGTAGGCGGGGAGGGGGCAAACTACAATGAGCAGTTCTTC; CDR3aa: CASSVGGEGANYNEQFF
abundance: -; j_gene: TRBJ1-5; v_gene: TRBV10-3; d_gene: -; CDR3nt: TGTGCCATCAGTGAGTCTGCTAGCAATCAGCCCCAGCATTTT; CDR3aa: CAISESASNQPQHF
abundance: -; j_gene: TRBJ2-5; v_gene: TRBV28; d_gene: -; CDR3nt: TGTGCCAGCAGCTTCGGACAGATAGGGGAGACCCAGTACTTC; CDR3aa: CASSFGQIGETQYF
abundance: few; j_gene: TRBJ2-2; v_gene: TRBV7-3; d_gene: -; CDR3nt: TGTGCCAGCACCTCTTTGGCAGGCGTCTCGAACACCGGGGAGCTGTTTTTT; CDR3aa: CASTSLAGVSNTGELFF
abundance: -; j_gene: TRBJ2-1; v_gene: TRBV2; d_gene: -; CDR3nt: TGTGCCGGATCGACAGATTCAGATGAGCAGTTCTTC; CDR3aa: CAGSTDSDEQFF
abundance: few; j_gene: TRBJ2-7; v_gene: TRBV13; d_gene: -; CDR3nt: TGTGCCAGCAGCCCCCAAGGAGGGAGAAACGAGCAGTACTTC; CDR3aa: CASSPQGGRNEQYF
abundance: few; j_gene: TRBJ1-4; v_gene: TRBV19; d_gene: -; CDR3nt: TGTGCCAGTAGTATGGACCTGGACGTGGAAAAACTGTTTTTT; CDR3aa: CASSMDLDVEKLFF
abundance: few; j_gene: TRBJ1-5; v_gene: TRBV7-9; d_gene: -; CDR3nt: TGTGCCAGCACGGAGTATAGCAATCAGCCCCAGCATTTT; CDR3aa: CASTEYSNQPQHF
abundance: -; j_gene: TRBJ1-1; v_gene: TRBV7-2; d_gene: TRBD1; CDR3nt: TGTGCCAGCAGCTTAGGACAGGGGGCCGGAGAAGCTTTCTTT; CDR3aa: CASSLGQGAGEAFF
abundance: -; j_gene: TRBJ2-7; v_gene: TRBV29-1; d_gene: TRBD1; CDR3nt: TGCAGCGCTTTCAGGACAGGGACCCACGAGCAGTACTTC; CDR3aa: CSAFRTGTHEQYF
abundance: -; j_gene: TRBJ1-4; v_gene: TRBV7-8; d_gene: TRBD1; CDR3nt: TGTGCCAGCAGCTTAGCGCGGGACAGGGCGTCTGAAAAACTGTTTTTT; CDR3aa: CASSLARDRASEKLFF
abundance: few; j_gene: TRBJ1-2; v_gene: TRBV5-1; d_gene: -; CDR3nt: TGCGCCAGCAGCTTGGCAAGCGGAGTGCTTGGCTACACCTTC; CDR3aa: CASSLASGVLGYTF
abundance: few; j_gene: TRBJ2-1; v_gene: TRBV7-9; d_gene: -; CDR3nt: TGTGCCAGCAGCTTAAAAAGTCAAGGTTTTGGGTCCTACAATGAGCAGTTCTTC; CDR3aa: CASSLKSQGFGSYNEQFF
abundance: -; j_gene: TRBJ2-3; v_gene: TRBV30; d_gene: -; CDR3nt: TGTGCCTGGAGTCCGGTCCAAGATACGCAGTATTTT; CDR3aa: CAWSPVQDTQYF
abundance: few; j_gene: TRBJ2-2; v_gene: TRBV2; d_gene: -; CDR3nt: TGTGCCAGCCGCGGTTTATACGGGGAGCTGTTTTTT; CDR3aa: CASRGLYGELFF
abundance: -; j_gene: TRBJ2-7; v_gene: TRBV18; d_gene: -; CDR3nt: TGTGCCAGCTCCCTAGTGGACTTATACGAGCAGTACTTC; CDR3aa: CASSLVDLYEQYF
abundance: -; j_gene: TRBJ2-3; v_gene: TRBV4-1; d_gene: -; CDR3nt: TGCGCCAGCAGCCAACTAGAAGGAAGCACAGATACGCAGTATTTT; CDR3aa: CASSQLEGSTDTQYF
abundance: few; j_gene: TRBJ1-2; v_gene: TRBV19; d_gene: -; CDR3nt: TGTGCCAGTAGTATGGCAGCGGGAGGCTACACCTTC; CDR3aa: CASSMAAGGYTF
abundance: few; j_gene: TRBJ2-1; v_gene: TRBV4-1; d_gene: TRBD2; CDR3nt: TGCGCCAGCAGCCAAGATTGGAAGCGGGGGTTTTACAATGAGCAGTTCTTC; CDR3aa: CASSQDWKRGFYNEQFF
abundance: few; j_gene: TRBJ1-6; v_gene: TRBV4-1; d_gene: -; CDR3nt: TGCGCCAGCAGCCAGCCACGGAACCCAAATTCACCCCTCCACTTT; CDR3aa: CASSQPRNPNSPLHF
abundance: few; j_gene: TRBJ1-2; v_gene: TRBV29-1; d_gene: -; CDR3nt: TGCAGCCTGGGGGCAGTGGGGAGGGAGAAACACTTC; CDR3aa: CSLGAVGREKHF
abundance: -; j_gene: TRBJ2-3; v_gene: TRBV7-6; d_gene: TRBD2; CDR3nt: TGTGCCAGCAGCCCGGGACTAGCTGCAGATACGCAGTATTTT; CDR3aa: CASSPGLAADTQYF
abundance: few; j_gene: TRBJ1-4; v_gene: TRBV7-2; d_gene: TRBD1; CDR3nt: TGTGCCAGCAGCTTAGGCCCCGCAGGGGGTAATGAAAAACTGTTTTTT; CDR3aa: CASSLGPAGGNEKLFF
abundance: few; j_gene: TRBJ1-5; v_gene: TRBV6-6; d_gene: -; CDR3nt: TGTGCCAGCAGTTACTCATCTAGCAATCAGCCCCAGCATTTT; CDR3aa: CASSYSSSNQPQHF
abundance: few; j_gene: TRBJ2-7; v_gene: TRBV28; d_gene: TRBD1; CDR3nt: TGTGCCAGCAGGACCGGGACAGGGGGCACCGCCTACGAGCAGTACTTC; CDR3aa: CASRTGTGGTAYEQYF
abundance: few; j_gene: TRBJ2-3; v_gene: TRBV15; d_gene: -; CDR3nt: TGTGCCACCTATAAGCTAGGTGCTAGCACAGATACGCAGTATTTT; CDR3aa: CATYKLGASTDTQYF
abundance: few; j_gene: TRBJ2-1; v_gene: TRBV6-5; d_gene: -; CDR3nt: TGTGCCAGCAGTCGATCCCGCGGCTGGAGTGAGCAGTTCTTC; CDR3aa: CASSRSRGWSEQFF
abundance: few; j_gene: TRBJ2-5; v_gene: TRBV7-9; d_gene: TRBD2; CDR3nt: TGTGCCAGCAGCTTAGGAGGGACGGCGGGGGGCGAGACCCAGTACTTC; CDR3aa: CASSLGGTAGGETQYF
abundance: few; j_gene: TRBJ2-3; v_gene: TRBV4-1; d_gene: -; CDR3nt: TGCGCCAGCAGCCAAGTTTACCAGGGTGAAGATACGCAGTATTTT; CDR3aa: CASSQVYQGEDTQYF
abundance: few; j_gene: TRBJ2-2; v_gene: TRBV4-1; d_gene: TRBD1; CDR3nt: TGCGCCAGCAGCCAAGATGAAACCTCTGGGACAGGGTTTTACGGGGAGCTGTTTTTT; CDR3aa: CASSQDETSGTGFYGELFF
abundance: few; j_gene: TRBJ1-1; v_gene: TRBV30; d_gene: -; CDR3nt: TGTGCCTGGAGTAGGTCCAGCACTGAAGCTTTCTTT; CDR3aa: CAWSRSSTEAFF
abundance: -; j_gene: TRBJ2-5; v_gene: TRBV27; d_gene: -; CDR3nt: TGTGCCAGCAGTTCCAGACTAGGACGAGAGACCCAGTACTTC; CDR3aa: CASSSRLGRETQYF
abundance: -; j_gene: TRBJ2-7; v_gene: TRBV9; d_gene: -; CDR3nt: TGTGCCAGCAGCGTAGCCCAGGACGAGCAGTACTTC; CDR3aa: CASSVAQDEQYF
abundance: -; j_gene: TRBJ2-2; v_gene: TRBV7-9; d_gene: -; CDR3nt: TGTGCCAGCAGCTCCGAGGGACTCCATCTTACCCCCGGGGAGCTGTTTTTT; CDR3aa: CASSSEGLHLTPGELFF
abundance: -; j_gene: TRBJ1-1; v_gene: TRBV19; d_gene: TRBD1; CDR3nt: TGTGCCAGTAACACTCGGACAGGGAGTTTAACGGGGAACACTGAAGCTTTCTTT; CDR3aa: CASNTRTGSLTGNTEAFF
abundance: -; j_gene: TRBJ1-4; v_gene: TRBV6-6; d_gene: -; CDR3nt: TGTGCCAGCAGTAGGGGCGCTGGGGAAAAACTGTTTTTT; CDR3aa: CASSRGAGEKLFF
abundance: -; j_gene: TRBJ2-1; v_gene: TRBV29-1; d_gene: TRBD1; CDR3nt: TGCAGCGTTGGACAGGGAACCTTAGGGACCTCCTACAATGAGCAGTTCTTC; CDR3aa: CSVGQGTLGTSYNEQFF
abundance: -; j_gene: TRBJ2-5; v_gene: TRBV13; d_gene: TRBD1; CDR3nt: TGTGCCAGCAGCCGGACAGGGTCGGCGACCCAGTACTTC; CDR3aa: CASSRTGSATQYF
abundance: few; j_gene: TRBJ2-1; v_gene: TRBV27; d_gene: TRBD2; CDR3nt: TGTGCCAGCAGTCCGGGACTAGTGGCAAGCAATGAGCAGTTCTTC; CDR3aa: CASSPGLVASNEQFF
abundance: few; j_gene: TRBJ2-3; v_gene: TRBV18; d_gene: TRBD2; CDR3nt: TGTGCCAGCTCACCAATCGCGGGGGGGCTGGGCACAGATACGCAGTATTTT; CDR3aa: CASSPIAGGLGTDTQYF